The 16 T cell receptor beta chains reported below all come from one sample, sequenced in a study of blood T cells in healthy people across ages. A second PCR, run for about 7 to 11 cycles, used a sample-barcoded 5' primer plus a J-beta primer mix. TCRdb ran MiXCR on the 5' RACE reads and lists one entry per CDR3 protein. The sample yields about 1.6 million distinct CDR3 sequences, about 31% seen once. The sequenced sample was blood. These receptors were taken from a woman in her 30s in good health.

The rearrangement uses TRBV27 and TRBJ2-1; D is possibly TRBD2 (6 bases). The CDR3 has 14 residues. The germline V gene encodes CDR1 MNHEY and CDR2 SMNVEV (reference sequence). Between the trimmed V and J ends, which lost 3 bases and 5 bases, there was a span of 11 bases. CDR3 protein: CASSFTSIHNEQFF. Written as DNA, the CDR3 is TGTGCCAGCAGTTTTACTAGCATCCACAATGAGCAGTTCTTC.

This clonotype has more than one count but fewer than ten. The chain has TRBV29-1 and TRBJ2-5, with TRBD1 matching 12 bases. This CDR3 contains 15 residues. CDR1 SQVTM and CDR2 ANQGSEA come from the germline V gene. V was pared by 7 bases and J by 7 bases, with 13 bases of the junction left unmatched. This CDR3 reads CSGRHPGTGGWTQYF. As DNA, the CDR3 is TGCAGCGGAAGACACCCCGGGACAGGGGGCTGGACCCAGTACTTC.

J is TRBJ2-3 and V is TRBV2; D unclear. Germline values: CDR1 SNHLY, CDR2 FYNNEI. The CDR3 length is 14 residues. Trimming removed 1 base at V and 10 bases at J, with 15 bases between. The CDR3 loop reads CASSEVLRSESQYF. For the CDR3, the DNA is TGTGCCAGCAGTGAAGTGCTTCGGAGCGAATCGCAGTATTTT.

In this sample, this clonotype turned up many times. The chain is built from TRBV4-2 and TRBJ2-3, with D unresolved. CDR1 LGHNA and CDR2 YNFKEQ come from the germline V gene. V was cut by 4 bases and J by 6 bases, with 5 bases left in between. CDR3 length: 11 amino acids. In DNA form, the CDR3 reads TGTGCCAGCAGCCCACCGGATACGCAGTATTTT. This sequence encodes CASSPPDTQYF.

This clonotype was seen repeatedly, ten times or more. The CDR3 sequence: CASTTQTDTQYF. The CDR3 DNA reads as TGTGCCAGCACCACTCAGACAGATACGCAGTATTTT. This chain joins TRBV28 and TRBJ2-3, with D unresolved. This CDR3 is built from 12 residues. Trimming cost V 7 bases and J 3 bases, with 8 bases left between them. Germline CDR1 reads MDHEN; CDR2 reads SYDVKM.

The CDR3 region has the DNA TGTGCCAGCACATTAGACAGGAACAGGCCCCAGCATTTT. Its protein is CASTLDRNRPQHF. The chain joins TRBV2 to TRBJ1-5; a possible D gene is TRBD1 (6 bases). With 7 bases removed from V and 9 bases from J, the gap between germline ends came to 16 bases. CDR1 is SNHLY, CDR2 FYNNEI, per germline. This CDR3 has 13 amino acids. Complete variable domain (other parts from reference TRBV2 and TRBJ1-5): EPEVTQTPSHQVTQMGQEVILRCVPISNHLYFYWYRQILGQKVEFLVSFYNNEISEKSEIFDDQFSVERPDGSNFTLKIRSTKLEDSAMYFCASTLDRNRPQHFGDGTRLSIL.

The J gene is TRBJ2-1, the V gene TRBV20-1; the D gene is possibly TRBD1 (5 bases). From germline, CDR1 is DFQATT and CDR2 SNEGSKA (reference sequence). The CDR3 covers 13 residues. The V and J ends lost 6 bases and 0 bases respectively, with 9 bases between them. The CDR3 DNA is TGCAGTGCCCCAGGGATCTCCTACAATGAGCAGTTCTTC. Amino acid sequence: CSAPGISYNEQFF.

The V gene is TRBV27, the J gene TRBJ1-5, with 12 positions matching TRBD1. Germline V gene data show CDR1 as MNHEY and CDR2 as SMNVEV (reference sequence). The CDR3 length is 15 residues. V lost 4 bases and J lost 6; bases outside the gene matches: 4. The CDR3 sequence is CASSSGTGGPQPQHF. CDR3 DNA sequence: TGTGCCAGCAGTTCCGGGACAGGGGGCCCTCAGCCCCAGCATTTT.

This clonotype has a handful of counts. The chain employs TRBV7-2 and TRBJ1-2, with D perhaps matching TRBD1 (5 bases). V shed 1 base and J shed 4 bases, with 10 bases lying between them. Germline CDR1 SGHTA, CDR2 FQGNSA. This CDR3 contains 14 residues. The CDR3 protein is CASSLVEGPYGYTF. CDR3 DNA sequence: TGTGCCAGCAGCTTAGTTGAGGGGCCCTATGGCTACACCTTC.

Concerning this clonotype: Sequence at one end of the junction differs from germline and may be a read error. The V call is TRBV5-5, the J call TRBJ2-3; D might be TRBD2 (6 bases). Germline CDR1 and CDR2: SGHKS and YYEKEE (reference sequence). CDR3 size: 19 residues. The CDR3 DNA sequence: TGTGCCGGCAGCCGTCGGGCTGGCGGGGCTTCAACTAGCACAGATACGCAGTATTTT. Translation gives CAGSRRAGGASTSTDTQYF.

Only a few counts were recorded for this clonotype. V usage is TRBV5-1 and J usage is TRBJ2-6, with D uncertain. Trimming removed 4 bases from V and 4 bases from J, with 12 bases in between. Looked up from germline, CDR1 is SGHRS and CDR2 is YFSETQ. The CDR3 is 15 amino acids. CDR3 in DNA: TGCGCCAGCAGCCCGATTGTCTGGGGGGCCAACGTCCTGACTTTC. It translates to CASSPIVWGANVLTF. Complete variable domain (other parts from reference TRBV5-1 and TRBJ2-6): KAGVTQTPRYLIKTRGQQVTLSCSPISGHRSVSWYQQTPGQGLQFLFEYFSETQRNKGNFPGRFSGRQFSNSRSEMNVSTLELGDSALYLCASSPIVWGANVLTFGAGSRLTVL.

CDR3 loop: CASSLGSLGGNTEAFF. CDR3 nucleotides: TGTGCCAGCAGCTTAGGATCTCTGGGAGGCAACACTGAAGCTTTCTTT. The rearrangement joins TRBV7-9 to TRBJ1-1, with D unresolved. Germline V lookup: CDR1 SEHNR, CDR2 FQNEAQ (reference sequence). This CDR3 spans 16 amino acids. V was clipped by 1 base and J by 2 bases, with 14 bases between them.

V is TRBV20-1 and J is TRBJ2-5; 9 bases map to TRBD2. V lost 7 bases, J lost 7 bases, and 19 bases stayed unmatched. In germline, CDR1 is DFQATT, CDR2 SNEGSKA (reference sequence). The CDR3 has 16 amino acids. The CDR3: CSVKPPPGTSYGTQYF. DNA of the CDR3: TGCAGTGTTAAGCCCCCACCAGGGACTAGCTATGGGACCCAGTACTTC.

Many counts were recorded for this clonotype. The chain combines TRBV12-3 or TRBV12-4 with TRBJ2-6, with 7 bases lining up with TRBD2. The V segment lost 9 bases and the J segment 0 bases; nucleotides outside the gene matches: 2. This CDR3 has 14 residues. CDR3 sequence (DNA): TGTGCCAGTCGGACTAGCTCTGGGGCCAACGTCCTGACTTTC. As protein: CASRTSSGANVLTF.

Only a few counts were recorded for this clonotype. The V and J genes are TRBV20-1 and TRBJ1-2, with D hard to call. The CDR3 spans 13 residues. Germline CDR1 and CDR2: DFQATT and SNEGSKA (reference sequence). CDR3 protein: CTTRKMANYGYTF. The CDR3 DNA follows: TGCACTACCCGAAAGATGGCAAACTATGGCTACACCTTC.

This clonotype appeared a few times. The chain has TRBV29-1 and TRBJ1-1; D is perhaps TRBD1 (5 bases). The CDR3 sequence is 13 residues long. Trimming stripped 8 bases from V and 0 bases from J, with 13 bases between. Germline values: CDR1 SQVTM, CDR2 ANQGSEA. The CDR3 reads CSSTGTVNTEAFF. In nucleotides, the CDR3 is TGCAGCTCCACCGGGACGGTGAACACTGAAGCTTTCTTT.